The 11 T cell receptor beta chains below all came from one sample that was sequenced in a study of shared clonotypes between healthy human individuals. Sequenced by immunoSEQ multiplex PCR; TCRdb stores in-frame clones only, minus some. The profile shows about 490,000 clones, about 82% of them singletons. What was sequenced was PBMCs. These receptors all come from a woman in her thirties or forties in good health. Some clones in this sample may be carry-over from other donors' samples.

The chain joins TRBV19 to TRBJ1-3, with D uncertain. The CDR3 is made up of 15 amino acids. V was cut by 5 bases and J by 2 bases, with 13 bases left in between. From germline, CDR1 is LNHDA and CDR2 SQIVND (reference sequence). CDR3 loop: CASSVPTRAGNTIYF. CDR3 DNA: TGTGCCAGTAGTGTCCCGACAAGGGCTGGAAACACCATATATTTT.

The chain joins TRBV11-2 to TRBJ2-3; TRBD2 matches at 10 bases. V was pared by 0 bases and J by 2 bases, with 8 bases of the junction left unmatched. The CDR3 totals 18 residues. The germline CDR1 and CDR2 sequences are SGHAT and FQNNGV. This chain's CDR3 is CASSLEASGSSVTDTQYF. Written as DNA, the CDR3 is TGTGCCAGCAGCTTAGAGGCTAGCGGGAGTTCAGTCACAGATACGCAGTATTTT.

With respect to this clone: A far larger clone is a single base away, which makes a read error likely. Additional DNA sequences in this sample encode the identical CDR3. This CDR3 reads CASRAGGPFEQYF. DNA of the CDR3: TGCGCCAGCCGGGCGGGAGGTCCTTTCGAGCAGTACTTC. The rearrangement uses TRBV10-2 and TRBJ2-7, with 8 bases identical to TRBD2. The V gene's germline CDR1 is WSHSY and CDR2 SAAADI. The trim removed 8 bases at V and 6 bases at J, leaving 9 bases unmatched. The CDR3 sequence is 13 residues long.

This clone has just a few counts. The DNA for the CDR3 is TGTGCCAGCAGCTTGGCCTTCGCGGGCTCCTACGAGCAGTACTTC. Protein: CASSLAFAGSYEQYF. The chain links TRBV5-4 to TRBJ2-7; TRBD2 is a possible D gene (5 bases). The CDR3 consists of 15 residues. V was clipped by 0 bases and J by 0 bases, with 10 bases between them. Germline V gene lookup returns CDR1 SGHNT and CDR2 YYREEE (reference sequence). The complete variable domain, with remaining parts taken from reference TRBV5-4 and TRBJ2-7, reads ETGVTQSPTHLIKTRGQQVTLRCSSQSGHNTVSWYQQALGQGPQFIFQYYREEENGRGNFPPRFSGLQFPNYSSELNVNALELDDSALYLCASSLAFAGSYEQYFGPGTRLTVT.

In DNA form, the CDR3 reads TGTGCCAGCAGGAGGACGACAGGGGGCGTTCCCGAGCAGTACTTC. Translated: CASRRTTGGVPEQYF. The V and J genes are TRBV2 and TRBJ2-7; TRBD1 matches at 10 bases. V shed 6 bases and J 6 bases; nucleotides not matched to a gene: 11. CDR1 and CDR2 (germline): SNHLY, FYNNEI. This CDR3 spans 15 amino acids.

CDR3 sequence reads: CASSLDGLTQETQYF. CDR3 sequence (DNA): TGTGCCAGCAGCTTAGACGGACTAACACAAGAGACCCAGTACTTC. The rearrangement links TRBV7-3 to TRBJ2-5; perhaps TRBD2 as D (6 bases). CDR1 SGHTA and CDR2 FQGTGA come from the germline V gene. This CDR3 spans 15 amino acids. V was pared by 2 bases and J by 2 bases, with 12 bases between.

V is TRBV7-8 and J is TRBJ1-2, with unresolved D. Germline CDR1 reads SGHVS; CDR2 reads FQNEAQ. Trimming stripped 7 bases from V and 6 bases from J, with 18 bases between. This CDR3 is built from 14 residues. The CDR3 loop is CASIRTPSGDGYTF. The CDR3 DNA reads as TGTGCCAGCATCCGGACTCCCTCAGGCGATGGCTACACCTTC. Variable domain in full (rest from reference TRBV7-8 and TRBJ1-2): GAGVSQSPRYKVAKRGQDVALRCDPISGHVSLFWYQQALGQGPEFLTYFQNEAQLDKSGLPSDRFFAERPEGSVSTLKIQRTQQEDSAVYLCASIRTPSGDGYTFGSGTRLTVV.

This clone was recorded once. The junction departs from germline at one end; a sequencing error may be responsible. This rearrangement joins TRBV7-3 to TRBJ2-2, with 10 bases lining up with TRBD2. CDR1 and CDR2 (germline): SGHTA, FQGTGA. The CDR3 totals 15 residues. The CDR3 loop is CASSPLAGVHGELFF. The CDR3 DNA sequence: TGTGCCAGCAGCCCCCTAGCGGGAGTTCACGGGGAGCTATTTTTT. Looking up the rest from reference TRBV7-3 and TRBJ2-2 gives the full variable domain: GAGVSQTPSNKVTEKGKYVELRCDPISGHTALYWYRQSLGQGPEFLIYFQGTGAADDSGLPNDRFFAVRPEGSVSTLKIQRTERGDSAVYLCASSPLAGVHGELFFGEGSRLTVL.

This clone showed up just a few times. The chain joins TRBV5-6 to TRBJ1-5, with TRBD1 as a possible D gene (6 bases). CDR3 size: 16 residues. Trimming pared 1 base from V and 3 bases from J, leaving 14 bases between. CDR1 SGHDT and CDR2 YYEEEE come from the germline V gene. The CDR3 coding sequence is TGTGCCAGCAGCTTGTCTCAAAACAGGGTCAATCAGCCCCAGCATTTT. Its translation: CASSLSQNRVNQPQHF. The whole variable domain, filled in from reference TRBV5-6 and TRBJ1-5, reads DAGVTQSPTHLIKTRGQQVTLRCSPKSGHDTVSWYQQALGQGPQFIFQYYEEEERQRGNFPDRFSGHQFPNYSSELNVNALLLGDSALYLCASSLSQNRVNQPQHFGDGTRLSIL.

The V and J genes are TRBV5-1 and TRBJ2-7, with 8 nucleotides matching TRBD2. Germline loops: CDR1 SGHRS, CDR2 YFSETQ. With 1 base clipped from V and 2 bases from J, the junction kept 14 bases outside the gene matches. There are 18 residues in the CDR3. In DNA, the CDR3 is TGCGCCAGCAGCTTGAATATTTTCAGCGGGAGACGGGCCTACGAGCAGTACTTC. Its translation: CASSLNIFSGRRAYEQYF.

This chain connects TRBV7-3 to TRBJ2-5; a possible D gene is TRBD2 (6 bases). V lost 3 bases to trimming and J lost 5 bases, with 10 bases between them. The CDR3 runs 13 residues. Per germline, CDR1 SGHTA and CDR2 FQGTGA. In DNA form, the CDR3 reads TGTGCCAGCAGCTTCACTAGCCGGGAGACCCAGTACTTC. Protein product: CASSFTSRETQYF.